The entry below gives a single T cell receptor beta chain sequence along with its context. This specimen comes from a study of shared clonotypes between healthy human individuals. Selected positively for CCR7 and CD45RO-negative, naive CD8 cells excluded terminally differentiated effector memory CD45RA+ cells. Here immunoSEQ multiplex PCR was the method, and the copy in TCRdb shows in-frame clones only, minus some. The repertoire holds some 580,000 clones, 95% to 98% seen once, with 0.3% in the top ten. Germline V gives CDR1 LGHNA, CDR2 YSLEER. V lost 3 bases and J 8 bases, leaving 21 bases between the germline ends. The CDR3 contains 16 residues.

The clonotype originates from a man aged 25-45 years in good health. V gene TRBV4-3 combines with J gene TRBJ2-3, with D possibly being TRBD2 (6 bases). Sequencing input: naive CD8+ T cells sorted from blood. For the CDR3, the DNA is TGCGCCAGCAGCCAGGGGAGACTAGTAGGAGTCAGTACGCAGTATTTT. Translation gives CASSQGRLVGVSTQYF.